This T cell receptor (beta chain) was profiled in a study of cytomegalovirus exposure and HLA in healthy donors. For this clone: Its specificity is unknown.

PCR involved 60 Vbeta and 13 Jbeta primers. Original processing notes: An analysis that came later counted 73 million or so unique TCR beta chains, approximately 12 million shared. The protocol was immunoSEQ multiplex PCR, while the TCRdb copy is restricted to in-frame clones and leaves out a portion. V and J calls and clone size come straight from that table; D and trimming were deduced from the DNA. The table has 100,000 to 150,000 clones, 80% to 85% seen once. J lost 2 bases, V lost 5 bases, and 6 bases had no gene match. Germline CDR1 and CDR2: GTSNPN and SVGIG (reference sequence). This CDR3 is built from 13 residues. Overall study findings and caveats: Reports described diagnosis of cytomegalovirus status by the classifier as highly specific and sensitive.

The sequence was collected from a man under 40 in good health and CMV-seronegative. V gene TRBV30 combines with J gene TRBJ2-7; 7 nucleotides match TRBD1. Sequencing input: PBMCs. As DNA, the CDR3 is TGTGCCTGGGCGGGCCAGGGGGCCTACGAGCAGTACTTC. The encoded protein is CAWAGQGAYEQYF.